The 25 T cell receptor beta chains presented below share a single source sample, sequenced in a study of blood T cells in healthy people across ages. A sample-barcoded 5' primer and a J-beta primer mix were used in a second PCR of roughly 7 to 11 cycles. TCRdb re-called the 5' RACE reads with MiXCR, one entry per CDR3 protein. The sample lists hundreds of thousands of distinct CDR3 sequences, over 40% occurring once. Sequencing used blood. The receptors stem from a woman older than 75 in good health.

The chain is built from TRBV4-2 and TRBJ2-1, with D unclear. The CDR3 is 16 residues long. Germline loops: CDR1 LGHNA, CDR2 YNFKEQ. V lost 0 bases, J lost 4 bases, and 13 bases lay in between. CDR3 sequence (DNA): TGTGCCAGCAGCCAAGATTCCCCCGGATCATACAATGAGCAGTTCTTC. Translated, it gives CASSQDSPGSYNEQFF.

This clonotype was counted many times. The chain employs TRBV7-9 and TRBJ2-1; TRBD2 agrees at 8 bases. Trimming took 5 bases from V and 7 from J; bases not matched to a gene: 10. The CDR3 sequence is 15 residues long. Germline-derived CDR1 and CDR2 are SEHNR and FQNEAQ (reference sequence). CDR3 sequence: CASSETSAPGNEQFF. The CDR3 DNA reads as TGTGCCAGCAGCGAGACTAGCGCTCCGGGGAATGAGCAGTTCTTC. Full variable domain (rest looked up from reference TRBV7-9 and TRBJ2-1): DTGVSQNPRHKITKRGQNVTFRCDPISEHNRLYWYRQTLGQGPEFLTYFQNEAQLEKSRLLSDRFSAERPKGSFSTLEIQRTEQGDSAMYLCASSETSAPGNEQFFGPGTRLTVL.

The chain carries TRBV25-1 and TRBJ1-2; perhaps TRBD1 as D (6 bases). Looked up from germline, CDR1 is MGHDK and CDR2 is SYGVNS. The CDR3 loop spans 15 amino acids. The V gene lost 0 bases and the J gene lost 6 bases, with 14 bases spanning the gap. The CDR3 DNA reads as TGTGCCAGCAGTGAATATGAGGGGGAAATTCATGGCTACACCTTC. It yields the protein CASSEYEGEIHGYTF.

On this clonotype: A much larger clone sits a single nucleotide away, making a read error possible. V and J are TRBV4-2 and TRBJ2-5; 14 bases fit TRBD2. The CDR3 has 20 residues. V gave up 2 bases and J gave up 11 bases; unmatched junction bases: 22. Germline V gene lookup returns CDR1 LGHNA and CDR2 YNFKEQ. CDR3 amino acids: CASSQNLGTSGSVARNEQYF. Written as DNA, the CDR3 is TGTGCCAGCAGCCAAAATTTGGGGACTAGCGGGAGCGTCGCTCGCAATGAGCAGTACTTC.

The chain joins TRBV20-1 to TRBJ2-5; no clear D. V gave up 4 bases and J gave up 1 base, with 13 bases separating them. The CDR3 totals 14 residues. Germline V gene sequence: CDR1 DFQATT, CDR2 SNEGSKA (reference sequence). The CDR3 spells CSATAATTQETQYF. For the CDR3, the DNA is TGCAGTGCTACCGCCGCGACGACCCAAGAGACCCAGTACTTC.

This clonotype was recorded a few times. This may be a read error: a much more frequent sequence differs by one nucleotide. The chain links TRBV29-1 to TRBJ2-7; TRBD1 aligns across 8 bases. The CDR3 covers 15 residues. Germline CDR1 and CDR2: SQVTM and ANQGSEA. V lost 0 bases, J lost 7 bases, and 11 bases stayed unmatched. The chain's CDR3 is CSVEDTGTGYNEQYF. The CDR3 coding sequence is TGCAGCGTTGAAGATACCGGGACAGGATACAATGAGCAGTACTTC.

This clonotype was seen repeatedly, ten times or more. The gene calls are TRBV9 and TRBJ2-3, with a possible D match to TRBD2 (6 bases). From germline, CDR1 is SGDLS and CDR2 YYNGEE. The CDR3 consists of 15 residues. V lost 2 bases and J 0 bases, leaving 10 bases between the germline ends. CDR3 nucleotides: TGTGCCAGCAGCGTCTTAGCGGAGAGCACAGATACGCAGTATTTT. It yields the protein CASSVLAESTDTQYF. The complete variable domain, with remaining parts taken from reference TRBV9 and TRBJ2-3, reads DSGVTQTPKHLITATGQRVTLRCSPRSGDLSVYWYQQSLDQGLQFLIQYYNGEERAKGNILERFSAQQFPDLHSELNLSSLELGDSALYFCASSVLAESTDTQYFGPGTRLTVL.

For this clonotype: A much larger clone differs from this one at a single base, so this may be a read error. The chain combines TRBV4-1 with TRBJ2-7; no definite D call. Germline-derived CDR1 and CDR2 are MGHRA and YSYEKL. V was cut by 1 base and J by 5 bases, with 15 bases left in between. The CDR3 loop spans 15 amino acids. The DNA of the CDR3 is TGCGCCAGCAGCCAAGCAGGCCAGGTTACCCACGAGCAGTACTTC. Amino acids: CASSQAGQVTHEQYF.

In this sample, this clonotype turned up many times. This sequence joins TRBV5-1 and TRBJ2-1; 7 bases are a match to TRBD2. V shed 0 bases, J shed 4 bases, and the junction held 10 bases outside the gene matches. Germline CDR1 reads SGHRS; CDR2 reads YFSETQ. The CDR3 has 17 amino acids. The CDR3 sequence: CASSLEIGGGLYNEQFF. CDR3 bases: TGCGCCAGCAGCTTGGAGATTGGCGGGGGATTGTACAATGAGCAGTTCTTC.

This clonotype was seen a few times. V is TRBV5-1 and J is TRBJ1-4; D is perhaps TRBD1 (6 bases). The CDR3 covers 17 residues. V shed 4 bases and J shed 0 bases, with 16 bases lying between them. Germline loops: CDR1 SGHRS, CDR2 YFSETQ. CDR3 coding DNA: TGCGCCAGCAGCCCGGGGGCCTCGACGGCAACTAATGAAAAACTGTTTTTT. It translates to CASSPGASTATNEKLFF.

Concerning this clonotype itself: This clone may be a read error of a much larger clone one base away. The chain links TRBV3-1 to TRBJ2-5; the D is unclear. Germline V CDR1 and CDR2: LGHDT, YNNKEL (reference sequence). The CDR3 covers 13 residues. The V end lost 4 bases, the J end lost 1 base, and 7 bases lay between the germline ends. Here the CDR3 DNA reads TGTGCCAGCAGCCGATGGTCCCAAGAGACCCAGTACTTC. Translation: CASSRWSQETQYF.

On this clonotype itself: As the CDR3 is not closed by the conserved phenylalanine or tryptophan, this likely results from a read error. The chain uses TRBV5-1 and TRBJ2-5; D ambiguous. Trimming pared 4 bases from V and 1 base from J, leaving 11 bases between. CDR3 length: 14 residues. The germline V gene encodes CDR1 SGHRS and CDR2 YFSETQ. The CDR3 loop reads CASSVEPGQETQYY. The CDR3 region has the DNA TGCGCCAGCAGCGTGGAACCAGGCCAAGAGACCCAGTACTAC.

This clonotype was observed many times. V gene TRBV5-1 combines with J gene TRBJ2-1, with 8 bases identical to TRBD2. From germline, CDR1 is SGHRS and CDR2 YFSETQ. The ends lost 4 bases at V and 7 bases at J; junction bases unmatched: 7. CDR3 length: 14 amino acids. The CDR3 sequence: CASSGGTRRNEQFF. In DNA form, the CDR3 reads TGCGCCAGCAGCGGCGGGACTAGGAGAAATGAGCAGTTCTTC.

This chain uses TRBV3-1 with TRBJ2-3; weak D call: TRBD2 (5 bases). This CDR3 is 14 amino acids long. Per germline, CDR1 LGHDT and CDR2 YNNKEL (reference sequence). V dropped 5 bases and J dropped 2 bases, with 11 bases sitting between them. CDR3 bases: TGTGCCAGCAGCGGCCCCGGGATCACAGATACGCAGTATTTT. It yields the protein CASSGPGITDTQYF.

This clonotype was seen a handful of times. V is TRBV18 and J is TRBJ1-2, with TRBD1 matching 9 bases. Germline CDR1 and CDR2: KGHSH and LQKENI. The ends lost 3 bases at V and 4 bases at J; junction bases unmatched: 3. There are 14 residues in the CDR3. The CDR3 nucleotides read TGTGCCAGCTCACCGGGACAGGGCCTCTATGGCTACACCTTC. Translation gives CASSPGQGLYGYTF. Combining the CDR3 with reference TRBV18 and TRBJ1-2 gives the whole variable domain NAGVMQNPRHLVRRRGQEARLRCSPMKGHSHVYWYRQLPEEGLKFMVYLQKENIIDESGMPKERFSAEFPKEGPSILRIQQVVRGDSAAYFCASSPGQGLYGYTFGSGTRLTVV.

There are many counts of this clonotype. The genes are TRBV24-1 and TRBJ2-7; a possible D gene is TRBD1 (5 bases). This CDR3 has 12 amino acids. CDR1 is KGHDR and CDR2 is SFDVKD in the germline V gene. Trimming stripped 7 bases from V and 0 bases from J, with 6 bases between. The CDR3 sequence: CATSQGSYEQYF. DNA of the CDR3: TGTGCCACCAGCCAGGGCTCCTACGAGCAGTACTTC.

The chain uses TRBV20-1 and TRBJ2-2; 9 bases agree with TRBD2. J was trimmed by 7 bases and V by 3 bases; bases with no gene match: 12. CDR1 and CDR2 (germline): DFQATT, SNEGSKA (reference sequence). The CDR3 runs to 16 residues. The CDR3, as DNA: TGCAGTGCTAGTTGGGGGTCTAGCGGGGTGATCGGGGAGCTGTTTTTT. Translating it yields CSASWGSSGVIGELFF.

This clonotype was seen at least ten times. J is TRBJ2-5 and V is TRBV12-3 or TRBV12-4; perhaps TRBD1 as D (8 bases). There are 16 residues in the CDR3. V gave up 5 bases and J gave up 5 bases, with 21 bases separating them. The chain's CDR3 is CASSKGQGGIRETQYF. CDR3 in DNA: TGTGCCAGCAGTAAAGGACAGGGAGGGATCCGGGAGACCCAGTACTTC.

This clonotype was found a few times. The chain recombines TRBV4-2 with TRBJ2-2; TRBD2 agrees at 13 bases. CDR1 and CDR2 from the germline V gene are LGHNA and YNFKEQ. The V gene end was trimmed by 2 bases and the J gene end by 5 bases; junction bases not matched to a gene: 2. The CDR3 sequence is 16 residues long. As DNA, the CDR3 is TGTGCCAGCAGCCAACTGACTAGCGGGGGGACCGGGGAGCTGTTTTTT. This gives the protein CASSQLTSGGTGELFF.

There are many counts of this clonotype. V and J are TRBV2 and TRBJ2-1; 10 bases are shared with TRBD2. The germline V gene has CDR1 SNHLY and CDR2 FYNNEI. CDR3 length: 15 residues. The V gene end was trimmed by 6 bases and the J gene end by 1 base; junction bases not matched to a gene: 3. The DNA of the CDR3 is TGTGCCAGCAGGATAGCGGGGGGTTCCTACAATGAGCAGTTCTTC. The encoded protein is CASRIAGGSYNEQFF.

The V gene is TRBV20-1, the J gene TRBJ1-2, with 9 bases matching TRBD1. Germline trimming cut 5 bases from V and 3 bases from J; bases unmatched to any gene: 7. This CDR3 comprises 14 residues. Looked up from germline, CDR1 is DFQATT and CDR2 is SNEGSKA (reference sequence). CDR3: CSAQRDRDYYGYTF. The CDR3, as DNA: TGCAGTGCTCAAAGGGACAGGGATTACTATGGCTACACCTTC.

The chain is built from TRBV24-1 and TRBJ1-5, with D uncertain. From germline, CDR1 is KGHDR and CDR2 SFDVKD. Trimming took off 6 bases at V and 3 bases at J, with 5 bases between the two ends. The CDR3 has 12 amino acids. In nucleotides, the CDR3 is TGTGCCACCAGTTTAGCCAATCAGCCCCAGCATTTT. Its protein is CATSLANQPQHF.

A few counts support this clonotype. This sequence may be a read error, since a much larger clone differs from it by one base. The chain employs TRBV2 and TRBJ2-7, with TRBD2 identical over 7 bases. From germline, CDR1 is SNHLY and CDR2 FYNNEI. The CDR3 has 13 amino acids. Losses at the gene ends were 5 bases for V and 7 bases for J; bases not matched to a gene: 8. The CDR3 region is CASSRDYSNEQYF. CDR3 nucleotides: TGTGCCAGCAGTAGGGACTACAGCAATGAGCAGTACTTC.

As for this clonotype: The junction does not match germline at one end; this may be a read error. This sequence joins TRBV5-1 and TRBJ2-2; TRBD1 aligns across 8 bases. Germline values: CDR1 SGHRS, CDR2 YFSETQ. The CDR3 has 15 residues. DNA for the CDR3: TGCGCCAGCGGCTTTGGGGACAGGAGCACCGGGGAGCTGTTTTTT. It encodes CASGFGDRSTGELFF.

The rearrangement joins TRBV6-2 or TRBV6-3 to TRBJ2-3, with TRBD2 matching over 7 bases. Trimming at V came to 2 bases and at J to 5 bases, leaving 4 bases not matched to a gene. The length of the CDR3 is 14 residues. Germline lookup yields CDR1 MNHEY and CDR2 SVGEGT. The CDR3 DNA follows: TGTGCCAGCAGTTACGGCGGGAGACTAGATACGCAGTATTTT. The encoded protein is CASSYGGRLDTQYF.